This TCR beta chain stems from a study of T cell responses to AZD1222 COVID-19 vaccine. Study-level information: Recipients boosted at about 4 weeks or about 12 weeks are pooled. Findings and limits, study-wide: Donors were chiefly white British, with a greater number of females, and clonal diversity was perhaps underestimated. Nearly half of spike-specific TCRs reportedly go after variant regions that carry no mutations.

Details on this clone: Its matching antigen is unknown. The same CDR3 can be traced to other DNA sequences in this sample.

Measured with immunoSEQ multiplex PCR; TCRdb has only the in-frame clones, and not every one. The table lists some 120,000 clones, about 90% of them singletons. The V gene's germline CDR1 is GTSNPN and CDR2 SVGIG (reference sequence). The CDR3 contains 13 residues. The V gene lost 5 bases and the J gene lost 3 bases, with 11 bases spanning the gap. This receptor was taken from an adult in good health. The specimen comprised peripheral blood, sampled on day 0 of AZD1222 vaccination. V and J are TRBV30 and TRBJ1-5; maybe TRBD1 (6 bases). For the CDR3, the DNA is TGTGCCTGGGGTGGACAGACCAATCAGCCCCAGCATTTT. Translating gives CAWGGQTNQPQHF. Full variable domain (missing parts from reference TRBV30 and TRBJ1-5): SQTIHQWPATLVQPVGSPLSLECTVEGTSNPNLYWYRQAAGRGLQLLFYSVGIGQISSEVPQNLSASRPQDRQFILSSKKLLLSDSGFYLCAWGGQTNQPQHFGDGTRLSIL.